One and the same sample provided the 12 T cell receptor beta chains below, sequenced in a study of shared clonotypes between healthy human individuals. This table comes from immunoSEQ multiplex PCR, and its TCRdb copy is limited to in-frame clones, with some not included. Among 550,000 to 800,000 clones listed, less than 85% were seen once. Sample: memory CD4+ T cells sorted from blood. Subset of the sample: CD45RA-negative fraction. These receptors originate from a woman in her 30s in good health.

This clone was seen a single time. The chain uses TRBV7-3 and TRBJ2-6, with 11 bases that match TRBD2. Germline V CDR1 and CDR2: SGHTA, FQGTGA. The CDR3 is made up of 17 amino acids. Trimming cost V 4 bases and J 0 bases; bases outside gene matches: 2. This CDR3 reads CASSSGTSGSGANVLTF. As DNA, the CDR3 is TGTGCCAGCAGCTCCGGGACTAGCGGCTCTGGGGCCAACGTCCTGACTTTC.

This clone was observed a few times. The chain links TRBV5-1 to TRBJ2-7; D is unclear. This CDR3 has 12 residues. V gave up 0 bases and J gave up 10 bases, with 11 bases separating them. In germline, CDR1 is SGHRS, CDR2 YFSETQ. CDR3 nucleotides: TGCGCCAGCAGCTTGGCTTTCGGGTCTCAGTACTTC. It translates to CASSLAFGSQYF.

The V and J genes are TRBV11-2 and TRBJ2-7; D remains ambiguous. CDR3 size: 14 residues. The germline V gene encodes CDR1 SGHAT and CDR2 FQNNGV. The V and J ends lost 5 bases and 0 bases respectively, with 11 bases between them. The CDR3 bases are TGTGCCAGCAGCATCCAGCAGGACTCCTACGAGCAGTACTTC. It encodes CASSIQQDSYEQYF.

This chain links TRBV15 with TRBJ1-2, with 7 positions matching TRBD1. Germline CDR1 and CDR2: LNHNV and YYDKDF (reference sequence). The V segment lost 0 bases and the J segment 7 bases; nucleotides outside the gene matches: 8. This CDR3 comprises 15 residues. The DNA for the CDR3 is TGTGCCACCAGCAGAGATCTTGGAGGGGGCTCTGGCTACACCTTC. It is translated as CATSRDLGGGSGYTF.

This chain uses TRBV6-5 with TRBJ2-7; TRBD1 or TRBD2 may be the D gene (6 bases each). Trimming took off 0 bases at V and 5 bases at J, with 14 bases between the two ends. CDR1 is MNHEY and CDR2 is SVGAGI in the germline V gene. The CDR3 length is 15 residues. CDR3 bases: TGTGCCAGCAGTTACTCGGGGGGCACCAAGGACGAGCAGTACTTC. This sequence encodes CASSYSGGTKDEQYF.

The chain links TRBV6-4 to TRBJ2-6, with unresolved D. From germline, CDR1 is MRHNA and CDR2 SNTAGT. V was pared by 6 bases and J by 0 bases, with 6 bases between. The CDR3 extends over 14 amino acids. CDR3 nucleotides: TGTGCCAGCAGCAAAGACTCTGGGGCCAACGTCCTGACTTTC. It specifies CASSKDSGANVLTF.

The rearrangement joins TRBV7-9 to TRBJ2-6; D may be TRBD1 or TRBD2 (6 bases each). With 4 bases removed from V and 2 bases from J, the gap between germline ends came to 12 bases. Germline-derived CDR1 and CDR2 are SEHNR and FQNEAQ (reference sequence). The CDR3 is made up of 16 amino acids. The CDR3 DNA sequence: TGTGCCAGCAGCTACGAGGGGGGTGCTGGGGCCAACGTCCTGACTTTC. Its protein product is CASSYEGGAGANVLTF.

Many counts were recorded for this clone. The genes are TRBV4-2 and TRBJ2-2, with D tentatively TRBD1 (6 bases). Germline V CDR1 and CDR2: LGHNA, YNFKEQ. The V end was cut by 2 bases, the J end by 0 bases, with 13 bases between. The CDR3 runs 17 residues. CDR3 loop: CASSQSSWDTNTGELFF. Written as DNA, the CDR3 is TGTGCCAGCAGCCAATCATCTTGGGACACGAACACCGGGGAGCTGTTTTTT.

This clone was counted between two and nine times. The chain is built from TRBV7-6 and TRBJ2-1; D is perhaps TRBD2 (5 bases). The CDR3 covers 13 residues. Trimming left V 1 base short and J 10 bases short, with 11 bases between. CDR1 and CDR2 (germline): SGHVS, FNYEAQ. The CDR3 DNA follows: TGTGCCAGCAGCTTAGACCGGGAATGGGAGCAGTTCTTC. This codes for CASSLDREWEQFF.

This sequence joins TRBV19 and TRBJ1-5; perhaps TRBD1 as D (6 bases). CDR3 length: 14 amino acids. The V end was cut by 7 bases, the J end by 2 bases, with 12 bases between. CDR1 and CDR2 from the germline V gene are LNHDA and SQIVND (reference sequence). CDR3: CASKSGAGNQPQHF. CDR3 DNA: TGTGCCAGTAAGTCGGGGGCAGGCAATCAGCCCCAGCATTTT.

CDR3 bases: TGCGCCAGCAGCTTGCCTAGCGACTACAATGAGCAGTTCTTC. This sequence encodes CASSLPSDYNEQFF. V and J are TRBV5-1 and TRBJ2-1, with D possibly TRBD2 on 6 matching bases. From germline, CDR1 is SGHRS and CDR2 YFSETQ. The V end was cut by 1 base, the J end by 3 bases, with 8 bases between. The CDR3 has 14 residues.

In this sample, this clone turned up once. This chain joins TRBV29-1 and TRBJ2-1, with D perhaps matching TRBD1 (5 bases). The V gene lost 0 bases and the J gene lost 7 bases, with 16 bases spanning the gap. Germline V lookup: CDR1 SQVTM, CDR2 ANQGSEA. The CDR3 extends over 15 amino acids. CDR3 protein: CSVEDLQGFKNEQFF. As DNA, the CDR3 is TGCAGCGTTGAAGATCTTCAGGGATTTAAGAATGAGCAGTTCTTC.